This paragraph covers one T cell receptor (beta chain) sequence. This sample was taken from a study of blood T cell repertoires in COVID-19. About the research overall: The origin of the acute and convalescent COVID-19 samples was the United States, Italy and Spain.

Germline-derived CDR1 and CDR2 are SQVTM and ANQGSEA. V dropped 4 bases and J dropped 0 bases, with 9 bases sitting between them. CDR3 length equals 13 residues. TCRdb keeps only in-frame clones here, not all; method: immunoSEQ multiplex PCR. The sample shows 150,000 to 200,000 clones, approximately 81% of them seen only once. The chain employs TRBV29-1 and TRBJ2-5; no reliable D call. Input material: peripheral blood. The sequence derives from an elderly woman with active or convalescent COVID-19. CDR3 loop: CSVVVRDQETQYF. CDR3 bases: TGCAGCGTTGTAGTCCGGGACCAAGAGACCCAGTACTTC.